The 26 T cell receptor beta chains listed next were all sequenced from one sample in a study of CXCR3-negative and CXCR3-positive naive CD8 T cells. The TRB libraries of cDNA were built by UMI-labeled 5' RACE. TCRdb re-called the 5' RACE reads; one entry per CDR3 protein, DNA not given. Recorded for this sample: about 92,000 distinct CDR3 sequences. What was sequenced was naive CXCR3- CD8+ T cells from blood. Documented subset: CD45RO-CCR7+CD27+CD95- naive CD8+ T cells lacking CXCR3 (TNR3-). Receptor source: a human donor in good health. Some clones in this sample may be carry-over from other donors' samples.

This rearrangement joins TRBV19 to TRBJ2-7; TCRdb proposes TRBD1, but this gene call is untestable without DNA. The CDR3 runs to 14 residues. Germline V gives CDR1 LNHDA, CDR2 SQIVND (reference sequence). The CDR3 region is CASSIRDRTYEQYF.

The CDR3 region is CASSLPTSENSYEQYF. The V gene is TRBV28, the J gene TRBJ2-7; TCRdb designates TRBD2, a call that cannot be tested without DNA. This CDR3 comprises 16 residues. Germline V CDR1 and CDR2: MDHEN, SYDVKM.

The gene calls are TRBV20-1 and TRBJ1-1; TCRdb gives TRBD1 as the D gene, but with no DNA this cannot be confirmed. In germline, CDR1 is DFQATT, CDR2 SNEGSKA (reference sequence). The CDR3 covers 13 residues. This CDR3 is CSARDLWGSEAFF.

The rearrangement joins TRBV28 to TRBJ1-1. The germline V gene has CDR1 MDHEN and CDR2 SYDVKM. The CDR3 is 13 residues long. The CDR3 loop is CASSLIRGTEAFF.

This sequence joins TRBV11-2 and TRBJ1-2. Germline V CDR1 and CDR2: SGHAT, FQNNGV. This CDR3 contains 14 residues. CDR3 region: CASSQGLLLYGYTF.

This chain connects TRBV7-9 to TRBJ2-1. The germline V gene has CDR1 SEHNR and CDR2 FQNEAQ (reference sequence). CDR3 length equals 15 residues. The chain's CDR3 is CASRFNSEPHNEQFF.

The V and J genes are TRBV5-1 and TRBJ2-2. The CDR3 has 12 amino acids. CDR1 is SGHRS, CDR2 YFSETQ, per germline. CDR3 loop: CASSLVDGELFF.

V is TRBV11-1 and J is TRBJ2-3; there is no DNA to check the TCRdb D call of TRBD1. CDR1 and CDR2 (germline): SGHAT, FQDESV (reference sequence). This CDR3 contains 15 residues. The CDR3 region is CASSLAGDPMDTQYF. The full variable domain, its missing parts supplied by reference TRBV11-1 and TRBJ2-3, is EAEVAQSPRYKITEKSQAVAFWCDPISGHATLYWYRQILGQGPELLVQFQDESVVDDSQLPKDRFSAERLKGVDSTLKIQPAELGDSAMYLCASSLAGDPMDTQYFGPGTRLTVL.

The chain uses TRBV27 and TRBJ2-1; the TRBD1 assignment by TCRdb is unverifiable without DNA. The CDR3 has 13 residues. The germline gives CDR1 MNHEY, CDR2 SMNVEV (reference sequence). The chain's CDR3 is CASRADSANEQFF.

V gene TRBV12-3 or TRBV12-4 combines with J gene TRBJ2-1. The CDR3 has 15 residues. The chain's CDR3 is CASSPLGDSYNEQFF.

The chain couples TRBV28 to TRBJ2-1; with no DNA, the TCRdb D assignment of TRBD2 cannot be verified. Germline CDR1 and CDR2: MDHEN and SYDVKM. The CDR3 is 16 residues long. The CDR3 protein is CASSLSSSLANNEQFF.

The J gene is TRBJ2-3, the V gene TRBV6-2 or TRBV6-3; TCRdb's D gene call, TRBD1, goes unchecked for lack of DNA. CDR3 length equals 16 residues. The germline V gene has CDR1 MNHEY and CDR2 SVGEGT. CDR3 residues: CASSYPTTGSMYTQYF.

CDR3: CASNPGDRVEEKLFF. The V and J genes are TRBV5-6 and TRBJ1-4; the TCRdb D gene call, TRBD1, has no DNA to confirm it. The CDR3 spans 15 residues. Germline V gene lookup returns CDR1 SGHDT and CDR2 YYEEEE.

V gene TRBV29-1 combines with J gene TRBJ2-1; absent DNA, TCRdb's TRBD1 call cannot be checked. This CDR3 is 15 amino acids long. CDR1 is SQVTM and CDR2 is ANQGSEA in the germline V gene. CDR3 region: CSVDLGTFSYNEQFF.

The rearrangement joins TRBV7-2 to TRBJ2-7; TCRdb's D call of TRBD2 is untestable without DNA. The CDR3 has 15 residues. Germline V gene lookup returns CDR1 SGHTA and CDR2 FQGNSA. The CDR3 protein is CASSFGLAGTYEQYF.

The chain has TRBV11-2 and TRBJ2-3. The CDR3 contains 15 residues. Per the germline V gene, CDR1 is SGHAT and CDR2 is FQNNGV. The CDR3 sequence: CASSSDFIRTDTQYF.

The gene calls are TRBV12-3 or TRBV12-4 and TRBJ2-1; TCRdb indicates TRBD1, and absent DNA this call remains unverified. CDR3 length: 14 amino acids. The CDR3 here is CASSDRASYNEQFF.

The chain uses TRBV14 and TRBJ2-1; the D gene TCRdb calls, TRBD1, cannot be checked with no DNA. Germline CDR1 reads SGHDN; CDR2 reads FVKESK. CDR3 length: 14 amino acids. The chain's CDR3 is CASSPPGQGDEQFF.

The rearrangement links TRBV7-6 to TRBJ2-1; TCRdb proposes TRBD1, but this gene call is untestable without DNA. Per the germline V gene, CDR1 is SGHVS and CDR2 is FNYEAQ. This CDR3 has 15 amino acids. The CDR3: CASSLAGGIGGEQFF. The variable domain in full, with the rest retrieved from reference TRBV7-6 and TRBJ2-1, is GAGVSQSPRYKVTKRGQDVALRCDPISGHVSLYWYRQALGQGPEFLTYFNYEAQQDKSGLPNDRFSAERPEGSISTLTIQRTEQRDSAMYRCASSLAGGIGGEQFFGPGTRLTVL.

The rearrangement links TRBV27 to TRBJ1-4. This CDR3 has 15 residues. Germline V gene sequence: CDR1 MNHEY, CDR2 SMNVEV (reference sequence). The CDR3 is CASSTDRALNEKLFF.

The chain employs TRBV29-1 and TRBJ2-7; the TCRdb call, TRBD1, lacks DNA for checking. Germline values: CDR1 SQVTM, CDR2 ANQGSEA. CDR3 length: 12 residues. The CDR3 loop is CSVPWGAYEQYF.

The rearrangement links TRBV12-3 or TRBV12-4 to TRBJ2-2. The CDR3 contains 15 residues. This CDR3 reads CASSFFLVNTGELFF.

This sequence joins TRBV29-1 and TRBJ2-1. CDR3 length: 14 amino acids. Germline V gives CDR1 SQVTM, CDR2 ANQGSEA. CDR3 region: CSVADLSSYNEQFF.

V gene TRBV29-1 combines with J gene TRBJ2-3. The germline CDR1 and CDR2 sequences are SQVTM and ANQGSEA. This CDR3 is 12 amino acids long. CDR3 sequence: CSVEEYTDTQYF.

This sequence joins TRBV29-1 and TRBJ2-2. The germline V gene has CDR1 SQVTM and CDR2 ANQGSEA. The CDR3 totals 13 residues. The CDR3 sequence is CSVGPVQYGELFF.

The chain recombines TRBV5-1 with TRBJ1-2; with no DNA, the TCRdb D assignment of TRBD1 cannot be verified. Germline assignment: CDR1 SGHRS and CDR2 YFSETQ. The CDR3 is 15 amino acids. Here the CDR3 reads CASRQGTERSYGYTF. The complete variable domain, with remaining parts taken from reference TRBV5-1 and TRBJ1-2, reads KAGVTQTPRYLIKTRGQQVTLSCSPISGHRSVSWYQQTPGQGLQFLFEYFSETQRNKGNFPGRFSGRQFSNSRSEMNVSTLELGDSALYLCASRQGTERSYGYTFGSGTRLTVV.